The text below deals with one T cell receptor beta chain. The data were taken from a study of graft-versus-host responses after intestinal transplantation. The method was immunoSEQ multiplex PCR; TCRdb's version includes in-frame clones alone and lacks a portion of them. The sample lists approximately 20,000 clones, approximately 40% occurring once. Plates contained approximately 200,000 CFSE-labeled responder cells and approximately 200,000 irradiated, violet-dye-labeled stimulator cells. Study conclusions and caveats: High graft-versus-host to host-versus-graft clonal ratios were found in allografts of patients who had graft-donor T cell macrochimerism.

Unmatched junction bases numbered 15, after V lost 6 bases and J lost 4 bases. The CDR3 consists of 17 residues. In germline, CDR1 is WSHSY, CDR2 SAAADI. The sample in question was alloreactive CD8+ T cells from a mixed lymphocyte reaction culture, obtained before intestinal transplant. Subset: CFSE-low proliferating T cells sorted from roughly six-day pre-transplant mixed lymphocyte reaction (GvH or HvG direction). The chain links TRBV10-2 to TRBJ1-3; 7 nucleotides align to TRBD1. This receptor was identified in a human patient who received an intestinal transplant. CDR3 sequence: CASRPPLTGSRGNTIYF. The CDR3 nucleotides are TGCGCCAGCAGACCCCCCCTGACAGGGTCGAGGGGAAACACCATATATTTT.